This note documents a single TCR beta chain sequence. Under the authors' procedure: Counts of nucleated cells, estimated from reference gene primer amplification, were obtained. Assay used: immunoSEQ multiplex PCR; TCRdb lists only in-frame clones, some missing. The V and J calls and clone size come from that table; D and trimming were worked out from the DNA. The data show around 99,000 clones, with 84% seen just once and approximately 7% held by the top ten. The data belong to a study of blood T cell repertoires in COVID-19. Study in general: Spain, Italy and the United States supplied samples that represented acute and convalescent COVID-19. T cells, B-cell-depleted T cells, or PBMCs supplied cDNA or gDNA.

CDR1 is LGHDT and CDR2 is YNNKEL in the germline V gene (reference sequence). The CDR3 is 14 amino acids. Trimming removed 5 bases from V and 7 bases from J, with 15 bases in between. This TCR derives from a woman in her forties or fifties with acute or convalescent COVID-19. The chain links TRBV3-1 (or the pseudogene TRBV3-2) to TRBJ1-3, with no clear D. What was sequenced was peripheral blood. The CDR3 coding sequence is TGTGCCAGCAGCATCCCACGAATCGCGAACACCATATATTTT. This gives the protein CASSIPRIANTIYF.